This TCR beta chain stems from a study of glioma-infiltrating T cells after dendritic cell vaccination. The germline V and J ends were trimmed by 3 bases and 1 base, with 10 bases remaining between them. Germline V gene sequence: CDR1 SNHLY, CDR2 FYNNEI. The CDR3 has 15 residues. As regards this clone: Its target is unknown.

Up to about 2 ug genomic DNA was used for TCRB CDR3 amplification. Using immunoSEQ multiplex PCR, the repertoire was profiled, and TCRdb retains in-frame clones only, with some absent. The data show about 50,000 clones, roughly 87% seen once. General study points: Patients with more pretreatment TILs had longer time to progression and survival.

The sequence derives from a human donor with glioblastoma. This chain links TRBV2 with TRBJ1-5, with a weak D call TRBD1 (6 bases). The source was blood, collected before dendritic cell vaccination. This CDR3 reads CASSEGHGSNQPQHF. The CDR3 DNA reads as TGTGCCAGCAGTGAGGGACACGGAAGCAATCAGCCCCAGCATTTT.